The 18 T cell receptor beta chains in this list originate from one sample, sequenced in a study of cytomegalovirus exposure and HLA in healthy donors. The protocol was immunoSEQ multiplex PCR, while the TCRdb copy is restricted to in-frame clones and leaves out a portion. The table records 260,000 or so clones, approximately 87% of them present only once. The sequencing sample was made of PBMCs. The receptors were sampled from a woman in her late teens or twenties in good health and CMV-seronegative.

The chain carries TRBV9 and TRBJ1-4, with D tentatively TRBD1 (6 bases). V lost 3 bases, J lost 5 bases, and 14 bases lay in between. Germline loops: CDR1 SGDLS, CDR2 YYNGEE. The CDR3 has 15 residues. The CDR3 coding sequence is TGTGCCAGCAGCGCCTGGACAGATAAGAATGAAAAACTGTTTTTT. Its protein is CASSAWTDKNEKLFF.

The chain has TRBV28 and TRBJ1-1, with D perhaps matching TRBD1 (5 bases). The V gene's germline CDR1 is MDHEN and CDR2 SYDVKM. V lost 3 bases, J lost 8 bases, and 10 bases lay in between. CDR3 length: 12 residues. The CDR3 DNA sequence: TGTGCCAGCAGTTTGCCGACAGTGGAAGCTTTCTTT. This translates into CASSLPTVEAFF.

V gene TRBV6-5 combines with J gene TRBJ2-1; 7 nucleotides match TRBD1. Trimming cost V 6 bases and J 3 bases; bases outside gene matches: 8. CDR3 length equals 15 residues. Looked up from germline, CDR1 is MNHEY and CDR2 is SVGAGI. The CDR3 sequence: CASRNRQGHYNEQFF. The CDR3 DNA reads as TGTGCCAGCAGGAACAGACAGGGTCACTACAATGAGCAGTTCTTC.

The chain carries TRBV2 and TRBJ2-4; D call uncertain. The V gene's germline CDR1 is SNHLY and CDR2 FYNNEI. With 2 bases removed from V and 0 bases from J, the gap between germline ends came to 8 bases. CDR3 length: 15 amino acids. CDR3 sequence (DNA): TGTGCCAGCAGTGAAAACACGCTAGCCAAAAACATTCAGTACTTC. This encodes CASSENTLAKNIQYF.

Only a few counts were recorded for this clone. V and J are TRBV4-2 and TRBJ2-5, with D perhaps matching TRBD1 (6 bases). The length of the CDR3 is 17 residues. Trimming cost V 1 base and J 5 bases, with 20 bases left between them. In germline, CDR1 is LGHNA, CDR2 YNFKEQ. CDR3 nucleotide sequence: TGTGCCAGCAGCCAAGGCGCAGGGGTAACAGGTGCCGAGACCCAGTACTTC. This sequence encodes CASSQGAGVTGAETQYF.

The V call is TRBV11-2, the J call TRBJ2-1; D unclear. Trimming cost V 2 bases and J 6 bases, with 11 bases left between them. Germline assignment: CDR1 SGHAT and CDR2 FQNNGV. The CDR3 has 14 amino acids. Written as DNA, the CDR3 is TGTGCCAGCAGCTTAACCCTGGAGCGCAATGAGCAGTTCTTC. Protein: CASSLTLERNEQFF.

J is TRBJ2-7 and V is TRBV28; TRBD1 might be the D (6 bases). CDR3 length: 17 residues. Between the trimmed V and J ends, which lost 6 bases and 3 bases, there was a span of 24 bases. CDR1 is MDHEN and CDR2 is SYDVKM in the germline V gene. For the CDR3, the DNA is TGTGCCAGCAGGATCCGGGACATCGGAAAGTTAAGCTACGAGCAGTACTTC. Protein: CASRIRDIGKLSYEQYF.

The rearrangement joins TRBV28 to TRBJ1-1; D is possibly TRBD1 (6 bases). Trimming pared 2 bases from V and 12 bases from J, leaving 16 bases between. From germline, CDR1 is MDHEN and CDR2 SYDVKM. The CDR3 is made up of 13 amino acids. CDR3 nucleotides: TGTGCCAGCAGTTTACGCAACAGGGTATTCTCTTTCTTT. This sequence encodes CASSLRNRVFSFF.

This chain joins TRBV15 and TRBJ1-4; 7 bases are a match to TRBD1. V dropped 1 base and J dropped 5; count of bases not matched to a gene: 13. Germline CDR1 is LNHNV and CDR2 is YYDKDF (reference sequence). The CDR3 runs 18 residues. The CDR3 loop is CATSRGRLGTVGNEKLFF. CDR3 sequence (DNA): TGTGCCACCAGCAGAGGGCGCCTCGGGACAGTCGGGAATGAAAAACTGTTTTTT.

This clone was counted only a few times. The chain uses TRBV7-6 and TRBJ2-7, with 9 nucleotides matching TRBD1. The germline V gene encodes CDR1 SGHVS and CDR2 FNYEAQ. The CDR3 is made up of 15 amino acids. V shed 0 bases, J shed 2 bases, and the junction held 2 bases outside the gene matches. In DNA, the CDR3 is TGTGCCAGCAGCTTAGCGGGGACAGGGACCTACGAGCAGTACTTC. It encodes CASSLAGTGTYEQYF.

V and J are TRBV5-5 and TRBJ2-7; a possible D gene is TRBD1 (7 bases). Per germline, CDR1 SGHKS and CDR2 YYEKEE (reference sequence). The CDR3 covers 16 residues. The V end lost 0 bases, the J end lost 2 bases, and 15 bases lay between the germline ends. The CDR3 coding sequence is TGTGCCAGCAGCTTGGCCGGGCAGGGGGGCACCTACGAGCAGTACTTC. Translated: CASSLAGQGGTYEQYF.

The V gene is TRBV11-3, the J gene TRBJ2-1; D perhaps matches TRBD1 (5 bases). Looked up from germline, CDR1 is SGHNT and CDR2 is YENEEA. V was cut by 5 bases and J by 1 base, with 9 bases left in between. The CDR3 extends over 14 amino acids. The CDR3 region is CASSQDSSYNEQFF. Here the CDR3 DNA reads TGTGCCAGCAGCCAAGACAGTTCCTACAATGAGCAGTTCTTC. The variable domain in full, completed from reference TRBV11-3 and TRBJ2-1, reads EAGVVQSPRYKIIEKKQPVAFWCNPISGHNTLYWYLQNLGQGPELLIRYENEEAVDDSQLPKDRFSAERLKGVDSTLKIQPAELGDSAVYLCASSQDSSYNEQFFGPGTRLTVL.

The rearrangement links TRBV2 to TRBJ1-4; 7 bases are a match to TRBD1. Germline assignment: CDR1 SNHLY and CDR2 FYNNEI. J lost 7 bases, V lost 6 bases, and 2 bases had no gene match. The CDR3 is 12 amino acids. The CDR3 bases are TGTGCCAGCAGAACAGGGGTTGAAAAACTGTTTTTT. Amino acid sequence: CASRTGVEKLFF.

This clone has only a few counts. The gene calls are TRBV28 and TRBJ1-6; TRBD1 matches 11 bases. The CDR3 has 17 residues. The junction had 9 bases not matched to a gene; V was cut back by 2 bases and J by 9 bases. The germline gives CDR1 MDHEN, CDR2 SYDVKM. In DNA form, the CDR3 reads TGTGCCAGCAGTTTACCGGGGACAGGGGGAGGCGGTTCACCCCTCCACTTT. Its translation is CASSLPGTGGGGSPLHF.

Regarding this clone: This same CDR3 is encoded by further DNA sequences in the sample. The chain joins TRBV5-1 to TRBJ2-2, with 7 bases that match TRBD2. This CDR3 has 16 amino acids. The J segment lost 2 bases and the V segment lost 0 bases, leaving 4 bases of the junction unmatched. Germline V gene data show CDR1 as SGHRS and CDR2 as YFSETQ. CDR3 bases: TGCGCCAGCAGCTTGGCGGGGGGAAGTAACACCGGGGAGCTGTTTTTT. Encoded protein: CASSLAGGSNTGELFF. The whole variable domain, filled in from reference TRBV5-1 and TRBJ2-2, reads KAGVTQTPRYLIKTRGQQVTLSCSPISGHRSVSWYQQTPGQGLQFLFEYFSETQRNKGNFPGRFSGRQFSNSRSEMNVSTLELGDSALYLCASSLAGGSNTGELFFGEGSRLTVL.

This chain connects TRBV13 to TRBJ2-7; 12 positions match TRBD2. V lost 4 bases and J lost 4; bases outside the gene matches: 5. This CDR3 has 15 residues. Germline-derived CDR1 and CDR2 are PRHDT and FYEKMQ (reference sequence). CDR3 residues: CASSSRGLAGYEQYF. CDR3 coding DNA: TGTGCCAGCAGCTCGCGAGGACTAGCGGGATACGAGCAGTACTTC.

To note about this clone: Other DNA variants within this sample encode the same CDR3. The V gene is TRBV28, the J gene TRBJ2-7; weak D call: TRBD2 (5 bases). The length of the CDR3 is 13 residues. Germline CDR1 and CDR2: MDHEN and SYDVKM. V lost 6 bases and J lost 0, with 9 bases in between. The CDR3 is CASSFGSSYEQYF. The CDR3 coding sequence is TGTGCCAGCAGCTTTGGGAGCTCCTACGAGCAGTACTTC.

The rearrangement uses TRBV30 and TRBJ2-3, with D possibly matching TRBD2 (6 bases). The germline CDR1 and CDR2 sequences are GTSNPN and SVGIG (reference sequence). The CDR3 runs to 13 residues. Trimming pared 4 bases from V and 3 bases from J, leaving 11 bases between. For the CDR3, the DNA is TGTGCCTGGATCAAACGGGGGACAGATACGCAGTATTTT. It translates to CAWIKRGTDTQYF.